The present T cell receptor beta chain was sequenced within a study of blood T cell repertoires in COVID-19. Germline V CDR1 and CDR2: SGHNT, YYREEE (reference sequence). Deletions cut 0 bases from V and 2 bases from J, with 11 bases between. This CDR3 is 15 amino acids long. Using immunoSEQ multiplex PCR, the repertoire was profiled, and TCRdb retains in-frame clones only, with some absent. Here the sample spans 150,000 to 200,000 clones, approximately 86% being singletons. The sequenced material came from peripheral blood. The clonotype was recovered from a man aged 45-65 years with active or convalescent COVID-19. The chain employs TRBV5-4 and TRBJ1-1; TRBD1 might be the D (6 bases). The CDR3 protein is CASSLATGLNTEAFF. In nucleotides, the CDR3 is TGTGCCAGCAGCTTGGCCACAGGGCTAAACACTGAAGCTTTCTTT.